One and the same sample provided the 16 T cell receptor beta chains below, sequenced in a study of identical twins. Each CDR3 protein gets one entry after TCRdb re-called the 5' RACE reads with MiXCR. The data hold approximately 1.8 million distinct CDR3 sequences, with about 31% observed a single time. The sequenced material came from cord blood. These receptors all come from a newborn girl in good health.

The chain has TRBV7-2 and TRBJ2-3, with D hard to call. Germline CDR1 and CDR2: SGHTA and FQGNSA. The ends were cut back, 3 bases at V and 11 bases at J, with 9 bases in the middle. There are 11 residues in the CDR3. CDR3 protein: CASSFVGGQYF. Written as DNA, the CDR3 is TGTGCCAGCAGCTTTGTGGGCGGGCAGTATTTT.

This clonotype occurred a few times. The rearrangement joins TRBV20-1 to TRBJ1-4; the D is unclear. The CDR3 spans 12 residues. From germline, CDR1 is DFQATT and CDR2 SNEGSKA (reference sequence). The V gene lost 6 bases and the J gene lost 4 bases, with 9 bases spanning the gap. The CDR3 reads CSAGQINEKLFF. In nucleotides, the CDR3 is TGCAGTGCCGGCCAGATTAATGAAAAACTGTTTTTT.

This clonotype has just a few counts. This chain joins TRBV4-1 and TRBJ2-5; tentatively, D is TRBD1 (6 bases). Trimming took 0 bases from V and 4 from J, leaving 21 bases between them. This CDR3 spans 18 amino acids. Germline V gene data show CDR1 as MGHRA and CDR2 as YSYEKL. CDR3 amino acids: CASSQDSLEDRGRETQYF. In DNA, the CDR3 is TGCGCCAGCAGCCAAGACAGTTTAGAAGATAGGGGGAGAGAGACCCAGTACTTC.

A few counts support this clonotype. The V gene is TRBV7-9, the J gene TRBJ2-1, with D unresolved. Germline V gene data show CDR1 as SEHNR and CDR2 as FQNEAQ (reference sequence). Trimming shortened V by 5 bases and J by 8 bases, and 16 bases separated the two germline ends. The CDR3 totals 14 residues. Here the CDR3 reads CASSTPTEAHEQFF. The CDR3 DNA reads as TGTGCCAGCAGCACCCCGACCGAGGCCCATGAGCAGTTCTTC.

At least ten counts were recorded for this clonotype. The CDR3 sequence: CASSERGEQFF. In DNA form, the CDR3 reads TGTGCCAGCAGTGAAAGAGGAGAGCAGTTCTTC. V gene TRBV2 combines with J gene TRBJ2-1, with no clear D. V was trimmed by 2 bases and J by 10 bases, leaving 6 bases between them. The length of the CDR3 is 11 residues. Germline loops: CDR1 SNHLY, CDR2 FYNNEI.

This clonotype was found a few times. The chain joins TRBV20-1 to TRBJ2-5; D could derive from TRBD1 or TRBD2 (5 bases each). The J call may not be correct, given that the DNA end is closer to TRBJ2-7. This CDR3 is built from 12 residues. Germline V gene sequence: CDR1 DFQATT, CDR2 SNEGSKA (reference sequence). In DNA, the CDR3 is TGCAGTGCTAGAGATCGGGACCACGAGCAGTACTTC. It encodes CSARDRDHEQYF.

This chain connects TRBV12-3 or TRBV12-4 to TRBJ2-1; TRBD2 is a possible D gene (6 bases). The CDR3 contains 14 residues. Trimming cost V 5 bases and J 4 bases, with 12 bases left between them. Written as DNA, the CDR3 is TGTGCCAGCAGTGCGGGACGGACATACAATGAGCAGTTCTTC. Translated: CASSAGRTYNEQFF.

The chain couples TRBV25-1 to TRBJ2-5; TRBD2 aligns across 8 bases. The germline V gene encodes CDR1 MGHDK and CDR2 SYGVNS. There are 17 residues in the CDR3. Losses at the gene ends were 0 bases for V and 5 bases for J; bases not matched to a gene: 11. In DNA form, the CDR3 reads TGTGCCAGCAGTGAATATTTGGGCCTAGCGGGTGGGGAGACCCAGTACTTC. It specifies CASSEYLGLAGGETQYF. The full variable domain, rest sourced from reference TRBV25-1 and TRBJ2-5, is EADIYQTPRYLVIGTGKKITLECSQTMGHDKMYWYQQDPGMELHLIHYSYGVNSTEKGDLSSESTVSRIRTEHFPLTLESARPSHTSQYLCASSEYLGLAGGETQYFGPGTRLLVL.

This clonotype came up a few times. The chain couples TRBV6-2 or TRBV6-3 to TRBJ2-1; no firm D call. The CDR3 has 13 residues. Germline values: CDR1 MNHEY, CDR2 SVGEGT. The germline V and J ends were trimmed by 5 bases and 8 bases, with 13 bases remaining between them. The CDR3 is CASSLAYYDEQFF. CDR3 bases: TGTGCCAGCAGTCTGGCCTATTACGATGAGCAGTTCTTC.

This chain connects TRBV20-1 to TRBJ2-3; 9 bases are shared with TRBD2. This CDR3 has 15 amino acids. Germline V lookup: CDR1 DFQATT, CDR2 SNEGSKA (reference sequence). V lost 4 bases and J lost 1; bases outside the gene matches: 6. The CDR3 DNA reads TGCAGTGCTATAAAGCGGGGGGTTGGCACAGATACGCAGTATTTT. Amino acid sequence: CSAIKRGVGTDTQYF.

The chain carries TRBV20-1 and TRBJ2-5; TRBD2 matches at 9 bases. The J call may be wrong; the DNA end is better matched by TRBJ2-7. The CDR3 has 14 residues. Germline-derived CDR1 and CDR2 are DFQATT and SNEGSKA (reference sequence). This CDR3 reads CSARRSGRRYEQYF. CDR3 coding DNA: TGCAGTGCTAGACGTAGCGGGAGAAGGTACGAGCAGTACTTC.

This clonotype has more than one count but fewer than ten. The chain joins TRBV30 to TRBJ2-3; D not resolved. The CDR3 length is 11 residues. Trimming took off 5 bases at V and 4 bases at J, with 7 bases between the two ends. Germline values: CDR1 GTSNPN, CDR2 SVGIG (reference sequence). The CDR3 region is CAWSLADTQYF. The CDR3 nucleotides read TGTGCCTGGTCCCTCGCAGATACGCAGTATTTT.

The CDR3 DNA is TGTGCCAGCAGCTCCTACAGGCATCAGCCCCAGCATTTT. Its translation: CASSSYRHQPQHF. The chain combines TRBV7-2 with TRBJ1-5; the D gene is possibly TRBD1 (5 bases). The V gene lost 4 bases and the J gene lost 5 bases, with 9 bases spanning the gap. Germline CDR1 is SGHTA and CDR2 is FQGNSA. The CDR3 is 13 residues long.

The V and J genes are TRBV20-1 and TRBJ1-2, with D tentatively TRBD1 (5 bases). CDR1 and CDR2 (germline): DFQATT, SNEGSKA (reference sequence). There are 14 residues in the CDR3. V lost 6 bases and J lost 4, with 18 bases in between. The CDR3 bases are TGCAGTGCCGGTGGGGGGATATCGAGCTATGGCTACACCTTC. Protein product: CSAGGGISSYGYTF.

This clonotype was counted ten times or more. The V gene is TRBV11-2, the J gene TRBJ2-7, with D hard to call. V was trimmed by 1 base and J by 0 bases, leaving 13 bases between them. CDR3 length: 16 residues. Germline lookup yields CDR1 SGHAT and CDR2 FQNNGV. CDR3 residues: CASSLGVMVTSYEQYF. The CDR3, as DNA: TGTGCCAGCAGCTTAGGGGTTATGGTTACCTCCTACGAGCAGTACTTC.

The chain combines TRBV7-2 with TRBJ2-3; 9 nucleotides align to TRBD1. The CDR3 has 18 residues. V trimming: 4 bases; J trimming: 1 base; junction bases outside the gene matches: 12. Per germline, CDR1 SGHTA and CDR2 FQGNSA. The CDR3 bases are TGTGCCAGCAGCTCTAGTAGAGGACAGGGGCGGGGCACAGATACGCAGTATTTT. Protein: CASSSSRGQGRGTDTQYF. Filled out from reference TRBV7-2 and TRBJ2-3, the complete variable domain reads GAGVSQSPSNKVTEKGKDVELRCDPISGHTALYWYRQSLGQGLEFLIYFQGNSAPDKSGLPSDRFSAERTGGSVSTLTIQRTQQEDSAVYLCASSSSRGQGRGTDTQYFGPGTRLTVL.